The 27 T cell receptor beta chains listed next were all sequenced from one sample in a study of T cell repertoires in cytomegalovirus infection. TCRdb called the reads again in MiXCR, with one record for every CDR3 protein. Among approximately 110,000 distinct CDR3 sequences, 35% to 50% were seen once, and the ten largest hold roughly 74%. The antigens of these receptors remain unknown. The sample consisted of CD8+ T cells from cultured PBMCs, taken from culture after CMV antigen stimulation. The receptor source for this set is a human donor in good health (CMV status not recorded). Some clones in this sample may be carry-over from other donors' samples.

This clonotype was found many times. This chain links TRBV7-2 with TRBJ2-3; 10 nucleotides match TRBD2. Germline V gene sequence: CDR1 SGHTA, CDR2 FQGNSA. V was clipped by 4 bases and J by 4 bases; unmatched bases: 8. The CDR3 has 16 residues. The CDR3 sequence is CASSSYSGGAPDTQYF. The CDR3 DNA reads TGTGCCAGCAGCTCTTACAGCGGGGGGGCACCAGATACGCAGTATTTT.

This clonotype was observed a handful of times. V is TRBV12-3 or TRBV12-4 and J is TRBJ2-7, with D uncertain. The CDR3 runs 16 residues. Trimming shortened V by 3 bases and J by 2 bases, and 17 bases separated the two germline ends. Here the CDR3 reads CASSFEAGRRPYEQYF. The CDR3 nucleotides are TGTGCCAGCAGTTTTGAGGCAGGTAGGAGACCCTACGAGCAGTACTTC.

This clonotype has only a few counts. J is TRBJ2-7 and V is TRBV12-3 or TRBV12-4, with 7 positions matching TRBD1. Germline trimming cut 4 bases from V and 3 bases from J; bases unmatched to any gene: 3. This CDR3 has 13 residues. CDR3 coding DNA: TGTGCCAGCAGTTCAGGGGGAATCTACGAGCAGTACTTC. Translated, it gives CASSSGGIYEQYF.

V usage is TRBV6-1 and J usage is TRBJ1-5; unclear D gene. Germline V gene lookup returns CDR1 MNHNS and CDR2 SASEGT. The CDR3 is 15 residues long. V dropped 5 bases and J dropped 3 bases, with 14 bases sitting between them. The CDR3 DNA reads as TGTGCCAGCAGTAAGGGAGGTAGCACCAATCAGCCCCAGCATTTT. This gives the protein CASSKGGSTNQPQHF.

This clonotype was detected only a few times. The CDR3 DNA follows: TGTGCCAGCAGCACCGAAGAGACCCAGTACTTC. Protein product: CASSTEETQYF. This chain joins TRBV11-2 and TRBJ2-5; D gene unclear. Trimming shortened V by 5 bases and J by 3 bases, and 4 bases separated the two germline ends. Germline V gives CDR1 SGHAT, CDR2 FQNNGV. This CDR3 has 11 amino acids.

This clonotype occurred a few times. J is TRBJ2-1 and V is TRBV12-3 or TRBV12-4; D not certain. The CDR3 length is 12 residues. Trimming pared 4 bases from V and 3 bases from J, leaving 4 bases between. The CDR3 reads CASSWDYNEQFF. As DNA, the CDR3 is TGTGCCAGCAGTTGGGACTACAATGAGCAGTTCTTC.

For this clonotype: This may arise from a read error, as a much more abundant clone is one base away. CDR3 amino acids: CASSLDNPRMMGANVLTF. CDR3 DNA sequence: TGTGCCAGCAGCTTAGACAATCCCCGGATGATGGGGGCCAACGTCCTGACTTTC. The chain has TRBV7-2 and TRBJ2-6, with D hard to call. The CDR3 consists of 18 residues. CDR1 and CDR2 (germline): SGHTA, FQGNSA. V was shortened by 1 base and J by 4 bases, with 17 bases between the two germline ends.

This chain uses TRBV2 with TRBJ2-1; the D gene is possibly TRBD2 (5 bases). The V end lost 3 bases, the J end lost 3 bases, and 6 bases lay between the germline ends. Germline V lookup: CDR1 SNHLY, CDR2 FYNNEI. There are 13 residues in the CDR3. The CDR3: CASSDTSYNEQFF. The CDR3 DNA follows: TGTGCCAGCAGTGATACTAGCTACAATGAGCAGTTCTTC.

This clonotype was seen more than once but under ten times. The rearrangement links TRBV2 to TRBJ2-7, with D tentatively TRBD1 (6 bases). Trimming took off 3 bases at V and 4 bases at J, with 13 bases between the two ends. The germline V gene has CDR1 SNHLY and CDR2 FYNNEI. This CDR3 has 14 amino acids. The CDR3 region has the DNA TGTGCCAGCAGTGATGCGACAGGCAGATACGAGCAGTACTTC. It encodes CASSDATGRYEQYF.

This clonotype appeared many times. Written as DNA, the CDR3 is TGCGCCAGCAGCCCTCGTGGAGTGATGAACACTGAAGCTTTCTTT. This sequence encodes CASSPRGVMNTEAFF. V gene TRBV5-1 combines with J gene TRBJ1-1; D unresolved. CDR1 SGHRS and CDR2 YFSETQ come from the germline V gene. The V and J ends lost 4 bases and 0 bases respectively, with 13 bases between them. The CDR3 totals 15 residues.

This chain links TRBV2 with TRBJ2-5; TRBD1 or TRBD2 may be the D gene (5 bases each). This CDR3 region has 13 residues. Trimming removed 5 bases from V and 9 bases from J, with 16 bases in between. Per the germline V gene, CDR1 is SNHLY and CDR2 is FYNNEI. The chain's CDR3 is CASSPWPGRAQYF. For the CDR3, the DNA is TGTGCCAGCAGTCCCTGGCCAGGGCGGGCCCAGTACTTC.

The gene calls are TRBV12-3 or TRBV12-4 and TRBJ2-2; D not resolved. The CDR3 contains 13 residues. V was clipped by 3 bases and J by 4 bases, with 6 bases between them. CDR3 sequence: CASSFPPTGELFF. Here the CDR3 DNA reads TGTGCCAGCAGTTTCCCGCCCACCGGGGAGCTGTTTTTT.

Written as DNA, the CDR3 is TGTGCCAGCAGCTTATATCCGGGTCCTGAGACCCAGTACTTC. The encoded protein is CASSLYPGPETQYF. V and J are TRBV7-6 and TRBJ2-5, with D hard to call. V was cut by 2 bases and J by 5 bases, with 12 bases left in between. The CDR3 sequence is 14 residues long. CDR1 and CDR2 from the germline V gene are SGHVS and FNYEAQ. Drawing the rest from reference TRBV7-6 and TRBJ2-5, the complete variable domain is GAGVSQSPRYKVTKRGQDVALRCDPISGHVSLYWYRQALGQGPEFLTYFNYEAQQDKSGLPNDRFSAERPEGSISTLTIQRTEQRDSAMYRCASSLYPGPETQYFGPGTRLLVL.

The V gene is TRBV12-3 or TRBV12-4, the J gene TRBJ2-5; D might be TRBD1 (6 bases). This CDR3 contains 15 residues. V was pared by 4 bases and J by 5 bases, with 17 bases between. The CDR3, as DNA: TGTGCCAGCAGTTCAAACCCACAGGGTCGGGAGACCCAGTACTTC. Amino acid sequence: CASSSNPQGRETQYF.

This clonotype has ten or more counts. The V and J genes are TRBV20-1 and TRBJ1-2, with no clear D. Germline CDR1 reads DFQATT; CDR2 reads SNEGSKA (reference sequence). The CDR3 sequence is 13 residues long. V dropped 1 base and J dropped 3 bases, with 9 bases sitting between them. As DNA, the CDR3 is TGCAGTGCTAGAGTAAACACGGACTATGGCTACACCTTC. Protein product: CSARVNTDYGYTF.

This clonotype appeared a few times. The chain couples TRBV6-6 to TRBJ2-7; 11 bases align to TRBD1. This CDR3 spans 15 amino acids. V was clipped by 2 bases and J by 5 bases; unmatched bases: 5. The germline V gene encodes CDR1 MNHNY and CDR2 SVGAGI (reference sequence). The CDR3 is CASSYRTGGVDEQYF. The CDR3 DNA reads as TGTGCCAGCAGTTACCGGACAGGGGGCGTCGACGAGCAGTACTTC.

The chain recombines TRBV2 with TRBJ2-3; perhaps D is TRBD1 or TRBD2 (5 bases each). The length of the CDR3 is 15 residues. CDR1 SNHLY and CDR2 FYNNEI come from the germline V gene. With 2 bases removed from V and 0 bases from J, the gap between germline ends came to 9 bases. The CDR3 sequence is CASSELGRSTDTQYF. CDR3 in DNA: TGTGCCAGCAGTGAACTGGGACGGAGCACAGATACGCAGTATTTT.

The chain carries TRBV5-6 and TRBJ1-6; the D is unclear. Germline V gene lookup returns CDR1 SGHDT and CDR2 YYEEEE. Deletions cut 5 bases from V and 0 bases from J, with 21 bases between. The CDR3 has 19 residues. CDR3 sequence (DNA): TGTGCCAGCAGTCCGGACGTAGGAATCGGCAGCTCCTATAATTCACCCCTCCACTTT. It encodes CASSPDVGIGSSYNSPLHF.

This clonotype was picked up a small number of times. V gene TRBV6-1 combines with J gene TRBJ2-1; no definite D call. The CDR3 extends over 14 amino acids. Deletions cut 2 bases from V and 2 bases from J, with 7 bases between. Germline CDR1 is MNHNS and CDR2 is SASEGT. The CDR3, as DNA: TGTGCCAGCAGTGAACTAAGCACCTACAATGAGCAGTTCTTC. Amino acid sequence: CASSELSTYNEQFF.

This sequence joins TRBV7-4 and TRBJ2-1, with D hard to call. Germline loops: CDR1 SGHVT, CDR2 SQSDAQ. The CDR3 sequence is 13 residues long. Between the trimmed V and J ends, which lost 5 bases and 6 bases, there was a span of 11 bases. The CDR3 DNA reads TGTGCCAGCAGCCCGACTTATGGCAATGAGCAGTTCTTC. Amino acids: CASSPTYGNEQFF.

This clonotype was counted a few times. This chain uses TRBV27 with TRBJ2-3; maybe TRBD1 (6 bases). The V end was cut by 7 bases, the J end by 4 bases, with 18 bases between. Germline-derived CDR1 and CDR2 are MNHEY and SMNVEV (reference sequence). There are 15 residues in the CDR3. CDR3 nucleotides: TGTGCCAGCATGGCCTTGGGGGCCGTGGCAGATACGCAGTATTTT. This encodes CASMALGAVADTQYF.

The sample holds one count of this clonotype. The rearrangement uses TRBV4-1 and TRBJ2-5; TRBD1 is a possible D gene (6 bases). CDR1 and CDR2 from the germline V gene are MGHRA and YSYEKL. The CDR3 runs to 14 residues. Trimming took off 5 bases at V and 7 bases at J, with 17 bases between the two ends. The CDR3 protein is CASSFRDKKGTQYF. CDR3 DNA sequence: TGCGCCAGCAGCTTCCGGGACAAGAAGGGGACCCAGTACTTC.

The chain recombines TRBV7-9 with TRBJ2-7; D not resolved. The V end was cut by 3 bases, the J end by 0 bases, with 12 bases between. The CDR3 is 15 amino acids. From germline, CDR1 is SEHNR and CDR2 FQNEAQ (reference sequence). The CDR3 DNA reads TGTGCCAGCAGCTTCGGCCTTGGCAACTCCTACGAGCAGTACTTC. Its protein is CASSFGLGNSYEQYF.

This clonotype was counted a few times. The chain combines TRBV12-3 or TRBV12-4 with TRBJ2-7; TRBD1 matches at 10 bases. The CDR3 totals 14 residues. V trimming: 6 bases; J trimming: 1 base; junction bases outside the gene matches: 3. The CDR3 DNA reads TGTGCCAGCAGGTCGGGACAGGGGTCCTACGAGCAGTACTTC. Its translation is CASRSGQGSYEQYF.

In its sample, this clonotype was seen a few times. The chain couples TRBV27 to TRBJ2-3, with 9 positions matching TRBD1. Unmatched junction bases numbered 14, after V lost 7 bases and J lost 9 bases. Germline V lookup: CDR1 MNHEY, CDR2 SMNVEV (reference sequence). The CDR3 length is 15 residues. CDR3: CASTPRTGEAPTQYF. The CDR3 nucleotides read TGTGCCAGCACCCCACGGACAGGGGAAGCACCAACGCAGTATTTT.

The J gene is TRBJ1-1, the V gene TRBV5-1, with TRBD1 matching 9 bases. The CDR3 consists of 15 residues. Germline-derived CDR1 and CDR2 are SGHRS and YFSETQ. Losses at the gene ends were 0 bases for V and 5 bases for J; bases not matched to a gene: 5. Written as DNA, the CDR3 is TGCGCCAGCAGCTTGGAGGGGACAGGGTTAACTGAAGCTTTCTTT. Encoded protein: CASSLEGTGLTEAFF.

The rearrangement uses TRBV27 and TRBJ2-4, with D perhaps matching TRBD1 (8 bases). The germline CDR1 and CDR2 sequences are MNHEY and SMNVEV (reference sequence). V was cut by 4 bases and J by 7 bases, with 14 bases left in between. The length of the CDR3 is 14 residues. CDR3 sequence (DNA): TGTGCCAGCAGTTCCCTACAGGGGGGGAACATTCAGTACTTC. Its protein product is CASSSLQGGNIQYF.